The table lists the clone carrying this TCR beta chain with many counts. The entry originates in a study of neurological immune-mediated disorders. The CDR3 is made up of 13 amino acids. The germline gives CDR1 SGHTA, CDR2 FQGNSA. Trimming left V 2 bases short and J 4 bases short, with 7 bases between. For the unsorted libraries, 2 million PBMCs stored at -80 C served as input. TCRdb fed the 5' RACE reads into MiXCR, producing one record per CDR3 protein. The sample consists of 45,000 or so distinct CDR3 sequences, less than 4% of them appearing once. The receptor was derived from a woman between 50 and 59 years old with multiple sclerosis. The sample consisted of PBMCs. The chain has TRBV7-2 and TRBJ2-3; D is possibly TRBD1 or TRBD2 (5 bases each). In DNA, the CDR3 is TGTGCCAGCAGCTTACAGGGAGCAGATACGCAGTATTTT. Translated, it gives CASSLQGADTQYF.